This T cell receptor (beta chain) was sequenced in a study of control samples from healthy donors and cancer patients. Profiling relied on immunoSEQ multiplex PCR, and the TCRdb table lists in-frame clones only, not all of them. The table lists approximately 69,000 clones, roughly nine tenths of them singletons. The CDR3 covers 14 residues. The V segment lost 5 bases and the J segment 4 bases; nucleotides outside the gene matches: 5. Germline assignment: CDR1 SGHVS and CDR2 FQNEAQ. V is TRBV7-8 and J is TRBJ1-3; 7 bases are a match to TRBD1. The sample comprised PBMCs. The receptor's source is a man in his 60s with colorectal cancer. The CDR3 bases are TGTGCCAGCAGCCCGGACAGGTCGGGAAACACCATATATTTT. Its translation is CASSPDRSGNTIYF.